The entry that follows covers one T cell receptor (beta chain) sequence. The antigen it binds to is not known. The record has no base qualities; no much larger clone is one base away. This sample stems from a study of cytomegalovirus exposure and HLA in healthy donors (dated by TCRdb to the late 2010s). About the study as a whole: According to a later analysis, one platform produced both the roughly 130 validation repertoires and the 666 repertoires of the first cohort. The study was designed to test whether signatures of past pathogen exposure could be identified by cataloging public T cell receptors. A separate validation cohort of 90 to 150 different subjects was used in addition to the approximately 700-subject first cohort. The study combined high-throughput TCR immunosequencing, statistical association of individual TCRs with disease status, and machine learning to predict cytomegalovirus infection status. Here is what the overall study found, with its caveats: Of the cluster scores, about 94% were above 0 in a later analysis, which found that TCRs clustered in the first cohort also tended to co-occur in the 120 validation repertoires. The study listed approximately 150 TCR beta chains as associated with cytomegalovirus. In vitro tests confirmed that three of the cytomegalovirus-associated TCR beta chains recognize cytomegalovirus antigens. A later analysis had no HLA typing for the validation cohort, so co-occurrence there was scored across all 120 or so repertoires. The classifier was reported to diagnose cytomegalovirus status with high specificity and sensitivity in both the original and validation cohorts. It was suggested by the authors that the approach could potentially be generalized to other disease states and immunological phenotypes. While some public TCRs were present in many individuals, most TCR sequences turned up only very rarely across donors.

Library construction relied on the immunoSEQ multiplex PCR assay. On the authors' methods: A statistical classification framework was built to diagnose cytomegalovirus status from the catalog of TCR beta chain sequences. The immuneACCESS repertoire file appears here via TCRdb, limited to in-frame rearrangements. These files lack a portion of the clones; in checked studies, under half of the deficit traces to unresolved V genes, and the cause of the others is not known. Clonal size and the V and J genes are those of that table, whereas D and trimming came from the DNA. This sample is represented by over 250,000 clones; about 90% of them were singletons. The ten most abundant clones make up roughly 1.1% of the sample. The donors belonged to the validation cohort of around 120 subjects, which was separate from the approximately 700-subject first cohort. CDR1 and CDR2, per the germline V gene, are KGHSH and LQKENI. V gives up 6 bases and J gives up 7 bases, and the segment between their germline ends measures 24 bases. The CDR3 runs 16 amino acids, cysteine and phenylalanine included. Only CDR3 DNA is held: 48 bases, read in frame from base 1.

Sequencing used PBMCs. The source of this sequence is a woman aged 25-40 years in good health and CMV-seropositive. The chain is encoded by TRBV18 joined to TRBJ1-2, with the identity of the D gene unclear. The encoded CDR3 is CASSTGSTPTFRGYTF. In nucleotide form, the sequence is TGTGCCAGCTCCACGGGAAGCACGCCAACATTTCGTGGCTACACCTTC.